This T cell receptor beta chain was recorded in a study of early T cells in non-severe SARS-CoV-2 infection. The wider study: Sequencing of bulk RNA from unsorted whole blood was done, without chain pairing.

The TCR library protocol was used to attach unique molecular identifiers. These identifiers were attached to individual cDNA molecules. TCRdb analysed the 5' RACE reads with MiXCR anew, one entry per CDR3 protein. The sample consists of more than 50,000 distinct CDR3 sequences, 10% to 15% of them appearing once. This CDR3 contains 14 residues. The V gene lost 3 bases and the J gene lost 4 bases, with 10 bases spanning the gap. Germline V lookup: CDR1 SGHDN, CDR2 FVKESK. The source was whole blood, collected at baseline. The chain recombines TRBV14 with TRBJ1-3; the D is unclear. This receptor was taken from an adult who was a healthcare worker with PCR-confirmed SARS-CoV-2 infection or an uninfected control (not recorded which). CDR3 region: CASSHDISGNTIYF. CDR3 bases: TGTGCCAGCAGCCATGACATATCCGGAAACACCATATATTTT. Full variable domain (outside the CDR3, taken from reference TRBV14 and TRBJ1-3): EAGVTQFPSHSVIEKGQTVTLRCDPISGHDNLYWYRRVMGKEIKFLLHFVKESKQDESGMPNNRFLAERTGGTYSTLKVQPAELEDSGVYFCASSHDISGNTIYFGEGSWLTVV.